Following are 14 T cell receptor beta chains from one sample sequenced in a study of molecular identifiers for immune sequencing clone quantification. In TCRdb, the PCR reads were re-called with MiXCR into one record per CDR3 protein. The profile shows approximately 90,000 distinct CDR3 sequences, approximately 25% of them singletons. Source material: naive CD8+ T cells from blood, with Jurkat cell RNA spiked in. The subset: FACS-sorted CD8+CD4-CCR7+CD45RA+ naive T cells. The receptor set was obtained from a human donor in good health. Some libraries in this study had Jurkat cell RNA spiked in.

For this clonotype: This may arise from a read error, as a much more abundant clone is one base away. The chain employs TRBV4-2 and TRBJ2-7; 8 bases line up with TRBD2. This CDR3 comprises 13 residues. CDR1 and CDR2 (germline): LGHNA, YNFKEQ. CDR3 nucleotide sequence: TGTGCCAGCGGCCAAGCGGGGGTGGGCGAGCAGTACTTC. Protein product: CASGQAGVGEQYF.

The sample holds many counts of this clonotype. The CDR3 DNA reads TGTGCCAGCAGTTCGGGATCGGGCGGGCCGAACACTGAAGCTTTCTTT. Amino acid sequence: CASSSGSGGPNTEAFF. The chain employs TRBV12-3 or TRBV12-4 and TRBJ1-1; no clear D. The CDR3 totals 16 residues. Trimming took off 4 bases at V and 1 base at J, with 16 bases between the two ends.

Note on this clonotype: This clone may be a read error of a much larger clone one base away. The CDR3 region is CASSPGLGGAHEQYF. CDR3 nucleotides: TGCGCCAGCAGCCCGGGGCTGGGGGGCGCTCACGAGCAGTACTTC. The chain recombines TRBV4-3 with TRBJ2-7, with D perhaps assigned TRBD1 or TRBD2 (6 bases each). Trimming took off 4 bases at V and 5 bases at J, with 18 bases between the two ends. This CDR3 spans 15 amino acids. Germline V gene lookup returns CDR1 LGHNA and CDR2 YSLEER.

V is TRBV6-2 or TRBV6-3 and J is TRBJ2-7; 9 nucleotides match TRBD1. Germline-derived CDR1 and CDR2 are MNHEY and SVGEGT. V lost 8 bases and J lost 0; bases outside the gene matches: 8. This CDR3 comprises 15 residues. The CDR3 loop reads CASSAGTGFSYEQYF. In DNA, the CDR3 is TGTGCCAGCTCCGCCGGGACAGGGTTCTCCTACGAGCAGTACTTC.

This clonotype was counted at least ten times. The chain couples TRBV29-1 to TRBJ2-2, with 7 positions matching TRBD2. Germline lookup yields CDR1 SQVTM and CDR2 ANQGSEA. The CDR3 spans 14 residues. The V gene end was trimmed by 7 bases and the J gene end by 2 bases; junction bases not matched to a gene: 7. The CDR3 loop reads CSGTLAVNTGELFF. CDR3 bases: TGCAGCGGAACTCTAGCGGTCAACACCGGGGAGCTGTTTTTT.

This clonotype occurred a few times. V gene TRBV12-3 or TRBV12-4 combines with J gene TRBJ2-4, with D uncertain. The CDR3 sequence is 18 residues long. Trimming removed 1 base from V and 5 bases from J, with 21 bases in between. The CDR3 spells CASSLGGSVFGLENIQYF. The CDR3 nucleotides read TGTGCCAGCAGTTTAGGTGGGTCGGTTTTTGGATTAGAAAACATTCAGTACTTC.

This sequence joins TRBV27 and TRBJ2-2; 7 bases map to TRBD2. CDR3 length: 14 amino acids. V gave up 6 bases and J gave up 5 bases; unmatched junction bases: 6. Germline loops: CDR1 MNHEY, CDR2 SMNVEV (reference sequence). CDR3 residues: CASRWTSSTGELFF. The CDR3 nucleotides read TGTGCCAGCAGATGGACTAGTTCGACCGGGGAGCTGTTTTTT.

This clonotype was counted ten times or more. The J gene is TRBJ2-3, the V gene TRBV12-3 or TRBV12-4; D uncertain. V was trimmed by 5 bases and J by 3 bases, leaving 6 bases between them. The CDR3 consists of 12 residues. CDR3 DNA sequence: TGTGCCAGCAGTCCCCCGACAGATACGCAGTATTTT. Translation: CASSPPTDTQYF.

The chain joins TRBV12-3 or TRBV12-4 to TRBJ2-7; TRBD2 agrees at 9 bases. The length of the CDR3 is 16 residues. Germline trimming cut 6 bases from V and 6 bases from J; bases unmatched to any gene: 15. CDR3 protein: CASSSLALAGNCEQYF. For the CDR3, the DNA is TGTGCCAGCAGCTCTCTGGCGCTAGCGGGAAACTGCGAGCAGTACTTC.

Comment on this clonotype: It may be a read error: a sequence one base away is much more abundant. The rearrangement links TRBV4-1 to TRBJ2-3; 13 bases align to TRBD2. The germline V gene encodes CDR1 MGHRA and CDR2 YSYEKL. The CDR3 extends over 17 amino acids. The CDR3 spells CASSQVQGLAGQDTQCF. For the CDR3, the DNA is TGCGCCAGCAGCCAGGTCCAGGGACTAGCGGGACAAGATACGCAGTGTTTT.

To note about this clonotype: A much larger clonotype is one base distant, so this may be a read error. The chain links TRBV6-2 or TRBV6-3 to TRBJ2-7, with 7 nucleotides matching TRBD2. CDR3 size: 13 residues. Per the germline V gene, CDR1 is MNHEY and CDR2 is SVGEGT. CDR3: CAGRWTGGGEQYF. In DNA, the CDR3 is TGTGCCGGCAGATGGACGGGGGGAGGCGAGCAGTACTTC.

The gene calls are TRBV21-1 and TRBJ2-7; the table calls TRBD1, which could not be checked here. TRBV21-1 is classified as a pseudogene. The CDR3 is made up of 14 amino acids. CDR3 in amino acids: CASSRDRGTYEQYF. DNA of the CDR3: TGTGCCAGCAGCCGGGACAGGGGGACCTACGAGCAGTACTTC.

As concerns this clonotype: The junction shows a germline mismatch at one end, possibly a read error. Written as DNA, the CDR3 is TGCAGCGCTCCGGGACAGGGCTTATCTAGCACAGATACGCAGTGTTTT. Its translation is CSAPGQGLSSTDTQCF. The chain has TRBV29-1 and TRBJ2-3; 9 bases fit TRBD1. Germline CDR1 SQVTM, CDR2 ANQGSEA. CDR3 length equals 16 residues.

This clonotype was recorded many times. This rearrangement joins TRBV30 to TRBJ2-5; D may match TRBD1 or TRBD2 (6 bases each). This CDR3 has 16 amino acids. The V gene's germline CDR1 is GTSNPN and CDR2 SVGIG (reference sequence). V lost 1 base, J lost 4 bases, and 19 bases lay in between. The DNA of the CDR3 is TGTGCCTGGAGTGCGATCGACGGGGGCATTGGAGAGACCCAGTACTTC. Protein sequence: CAWSAIDGGIGETQYF.